Each of the 24 T cell receptor beta chains below was sequenced from the same sample in a study of PD-1 and CTLA-4 blockade in melanoma. Clones were sequenced by immunoSEQ multiplex PCR, and TCRdb holds only the in-frame ones, with some missing. The table has approximately 33,000 clones, around 90% seen once. The sample was CD8+ T cells from peripheral blood, taken from a patient given anti-PD-1 treatment. Source of these receptors: a human donor with melanoma.

The rearrangement uses TRBV25-1 and TRBJ1-2; D is undetermined. V shed 3 bases and J shed 5 bases, with 10 bases lying between them. The CDR3 runs to 13 residues. Per the germline V gene, CDR1 is MGHDK and CDR2 is SYGVNS. Here the CDR3 DNA reads TGTGCCAGCAGTGACCCCCTAGGGTATGGCTACACCTTC. Protein product: CASSDPLGYGYTF.

This chain uses TRBV29-1 with TRBJ1-3, with D possibly matching TRBD1 (5 bases). Germline V gene lookup returns CDR1 SQVTM and CDR2 ANQGSEA. This CDR3 is 14 amino acids long. Trimming stripped 0 bases from V and 3 bases from J, with 9 bases between. This CDR3 is CSVEDLGGGNTIYF. Written as DNA, the CDR3 is TGCAGCGTTGAAGATCTTGGGGGTGGAAACACCATATATTTT. Together with reference TRBV29-1 and TRBJ1-3, the CDR3 gives the full variable domain: SAVISQKPSRDICQRGTSLTIQCQVDSQVTMMFWYRQQPGQSLTLIATANQGSEATYESGFVIDKFPISRPNLTFSTLTVSNMSPEDSSIYLCSVEDLGGGNTIYFGEGSWLTVV.

This sequence joins TRBV13 and TRBJ1-4; 8 positions match TRBD1. CDR3 size: 14 residues. The germline V gene encodes CDR1 PRHDT and CDR2 FYEKMQ (reference sequence). V shed 4 bases, J shed 8 bases, and the junction held 6 bases outside the gene matches. The CDR3 loop is CASSYGQGREKLFF. The CDR3 DNA reads TGTGCCAGCAGCTACGGACAGGGACGGGAAAAACTGTTTTTT.

The V and J genes are TRBV19 and TRBJ1-1, with D perhaps TRBD1 (5 bases). The length of the CDR3 is 15 residues. Trimming took 9 bases from V and 4 from J, leaving 21 bases between them. The germline V gene has CDR1 LNHDA and CDR2 SQIVND (reference sequence). The CDR3 DNA is TGTGCCAGCTTCACGGGTTGGGGGACGAGCACTGAAGCTTTCTTT. Its protein product is CASFTGWGTSTEAFF.

The chain uses TRBV5-5 and TRBJ2-2; unclear D gene. CDR1 is SGHKS, CDR2 YYEKEE, per germline (reference sequence). The CDR3 covers 13 residues. Trimming cost V 2 bases and J 5 bases, with 7 bases left between them. As DNA, the CDR3 is TGTGCCAGCAGCTTAGAGGTAACCGGGGAGCTGTTTTTT. It codes for CASSLEVTGELFF.

The rearrangement joins TRBV5-6 to TRBJ1-1; no clear D. Germline CDR1 reads SGHDT; CDR2 reads YYEEEE. The V gene lost 0 bases and the J gene lost 7 bases, with 13 bases spanning the gap. The CDR3 loop spans 14 amino acids. The CDR3 sequence: CASSLAGGEGEAFF. The CDR3 DNA follows: TGTGCCAGCAGCTTGGCAGGCGGGGAAGGTGAAGCTTTCTTT.

The J gene is TRBJ1-6, the V gene TRBV6-5; weak D call: TRBD1 (6 bases). V was clipped by 6 bases and J by 7 bases, with 13 bases between them. The CDR3 loop spans 14 amino acids. Germline values: CDR1 MNHEY, CDR2 SVGAGI. The CDR3 nucleotides are TGTGCCAGCAGCCCCCACAGGGCCAATTCACCCCTCCACTTT. This codes for CASSPHRANSPLHF.

The chain employs TRBV6-4 and TRBJ2-1; 7 bases are shared with TRBD2. Germline trimming cut 3 bases from V and 8 bases from J; bases unmatched to any gene: 4. Germline loops: CDR1 MRHNA, CDR2 SNTAGT. There are 13 residues in the CDR3. As DNA, the CDR3 is TGTGCCAGCAGTGATCGTCTAGCGGATGAGCAGTTCTTC. This sequence encodes CASSDRLADEQFF.

The chain joins TRBV19 to TRBJ2-5, with D perhaps matching TRBD1 (5 bases). CDR1 is LNHDA, CDR2 SQIVND, per germline (reference sequence). This CDR3 is built from 15 residues. V dropped 3 bases and J dropped 4 bases, with 15 bases sitting between them. CDR3 bases: TGTGCCAGTAGTATTTTGGGTCAGGGAAGAGAGACCCAGTACTTC. Its translation: CASSILGQGRETQYF. Full variable domain (missing parts from reference TRBV19 and TRBJ2-5): DGGITQSPKYLFRKEGQNVTLSCEQNLNHDAMYWYRQDPGQGLRLIYYSQIVNDFQKGDIAEGYSVSREKKESFPLTVTSAQKNPTAFYLCASSILGQGRETQYFGPGTRLLVL.

The V and J genes are TRBV11-2 and TRBJ1-1; D remains unclear. CDR1 is SGHAT and CDR2 is FQNNGV in the germline V gene. V lost 1 base and J 8 bases, leaving 11 bases between the germline ends. CDR3 length: 13 amino acids. CDR3 sequence: CASSLGGDQEAFF. Written as DNA, the CDR3 is TGTGCCAGCAGCTTAGGCGGAGACCAGGAAGCTTTCTTT.

The V and J genes are TRBV6-5 and TRBJ2-2; 7 positions agree with TRBD2. Looked up from germline, CDR1 is MNHEY and CDR2 is SVGAGI. Trimming cost V 7 bases and J 5 bases; bases outside gene matches: 1. This CDR3 spans 12 amino acids. The CDR3 loop is CASTGGTGELFF. CDR3 DNA sequence: TGTGCCAGCACCGGGGGGACCGGGGAGCTGTTTTTT.

The chain couples TRBV7-9 to TRBJ2-1; 8 bases agree with TRBD1. V lost 4 bases, J lost 6 bases, and 8 bases stayed unmatched. Germline V gives CDR1 SEHNR, CDR2 FQNEAQ (reference sequence). This CDR3 spans 15 amino acids. This CDR3 is CASSYGTGVSNEQFF. Here the CDR3 DNA reads TGTGCCAGCAGCTACGGGACAGGCGTCTCCAATGAGCAGTTCTTC.

V is TRBV9 and J is TRBJ1-1; 10 positions match TRBD1. V was pared by 2 bases and J by 3 bases, with 1 base of the junction left unmatched. Looked up from germline, CDR1 is SGDLS and CDR2 is YYNGEE. The CDR3 length is 14 residues. CDR3 DNA sequence: TGTGCCAGCAGCGTTGGGACAGGGGACACTGAAGCTTTCTTT. It yields the protein CASSVGTGDTEAFF.

The rearrangement uses TRBV5-4 and TRBJ2-2; possibly TRBD2 for D (6 bases). V gave up 4 bases and J gave up 2 bases, with 12 bases separating them. The CDR3 spans 15 residues. The germline gives CDR1 SGHNT, CDR2 YYREEE (reference sequence). The CDR3 region is CASSPGAENTGELFF. The CDR3 DNA follows: TGTGCCAGCAGCCCGGGAGCGGAAAACACCGGGGAGCTGTTTTTT.

The chain combines TRBV28 with TRBJ1-1, with TRBD1 matching 7 bases. The CDR3 has 18 amino acids. Germline-derived CDR1 and CDR2 are MDHEN and SYDVKM. V lost 7 bases and J lost 3; bases outside the gene matches: 20. Here the CDR3 reads CASNPGTADPAGYTEAFF. The CDR3, as DNA: TGTGCCAGCAACCCTGGGACAGCCGACCCGGCTGGGTACACTGAAGCTTTCTTT.

CDR3 nucleotides: TGTGCCAGCAGCCCCCCAAGCGGGGTCGACGAGCAGTACTTC. Amino acids: CASSPPSGVDEQYF. This sequence joins TRBV3-1 (or the pseudogene TRBV3-2) and TRBJ2-7; 7 bases map to TRBD2. CDR1 and CDR2 (germline): LGHDT, YNNKEL (reference sequence). CDR3 length: 14 residues. Trimming at V came to 4 bases and at J to 5 bases, leaving 8 bases not matched to a gene.

This clone was seen a few times. The rearrangement uses TRBV19 and TRBJ2-2; D may be TRBD1 or TRBD2 (5 bases each). Germline values: CDR1 LNHDA, CDR2 SQIVND (reference sequence). Trimming removed 3 bases at V and 3 bases at J, with 11 bases between. The CDR3 runs 15 residues. The CDR3 protein is CASSMIGDHTGELFF. The DNA for the CDR3 is TGTGCCAGTAGTATGATAGGGGACCACACCGGGGAGCTGTTTTTT.

The chain employs TRBV28 and TRBJ1-5, with 7 bases matching TRBD1. The V gene end was trimmed by 6 bases and the J gene end by 5 bases; junction bases not matched to a gene: 10. Germline V lookup: CDR1 MDHEN, CDR2 SYDVKM. CDR3 length: 15 residues. The CDR3 DNA follows: TGTGCCAGCAGCCCAACAGGGGACCCGGATCAGCCCCAGCATTTT. Protein sequence: CASSPTGDPDQPQHF.

The chain uses TRBV10-2 and TRBJ2-5, with 9 nucleotides matching TRBD2. Germline CDR1 WSHSY, CDR2 SAAADI. J gave up 5 bases and V 3 bases, and 13 bases lay outside the gene matches. The CDR3 consists of 17 residues. CDR3 protein: CASSDKRRGGPKETQYF. The CDR3 DNA reads as TGCGCCAGCAGTGACAAGCGGCGGGGGGGCCCGAAGGAGACCCAGTACTTC.

This clone came up once. The rearrangement links TRBV7-9 to TRBJ2-5; the match to TRBD1 covers 7 bases. The germline CDR1 and CDR2 sequences are SEHNR and FQNEAQ (reference sequence). The CDR3 is 14 amino acids. V was pared by 5 bases and J by 1 base, with 4 bases of the junction left unmatched. The CDR3 nucleotides are TGTGCCAGCAGCAATGGACAGGTCCAAGAGACCCAGTACTTC. The encoded protein is CASSNGQVQETQYF.

The CDR3 DNA is TGCGCCAGCAGTGAGTCTACAGGGGGCCTCACCGGGGAGCTGTTTTTT. Residues: CASSESTGGLTGELFF. This chain uses TRBV10-2 with TRBJ2-2; 9 positions match TRBD1. V was pared by 0 bases and J by 4 bases, with 3 bases of the junction left unmatched. CDR1 is WSHSY, CDR2 SAAADI, per germline. CDR3 length: 16 residues.

This clone was counted between two and nine times. The rearrangement joins TRBV12-3 or TRBV12-4 to TRBJ2-5; D possibly corresponds to TRBD2 (5 bases). The CDR3 loop spans 13 amino acids. V was shortened by 7 bases and J by 2 bases, with 11 bases between the two germline ends. CDR3 DNA sequence: TGTGCCAGCACCCCAGCGGAGCAAGAGACCCAGTACTTC. This codes for CASTPAEQETQYF.

The chain joins TRBV6-6 to TRBJ2-7, with D possibly TRBD1 on 6 matching bases. Germline V gene lookup returns CDR1 MNHNY and CDR2 SVGAGI (reference sequence). Trimming stripped 6 bases from V and 0 bases from J, with 15 bases between. The CDR3 covers 15 residues. CDR3 protein: CASSASGQFSYEQYF. The CDR3 region has the DNA TGTGCCAGCAGCGCCTCGGGACAATTCTCCTACGAGCAGTACTTC.

This clone was seen once. The chain recombines TRBV11-3 with TRBJ2-7, with 7 bases lining up with TRBD2. V lost 2 bases to trimming and J lost 3 bases; unmatched junction nucleotides: 4. Germline lookup yields CDR1 SGHNT and CDR2 YENEEA. The CDR3 is 14 residues long. Here the CDR3 DNA reads TGTGCCAGCAGCTTAACTTCGGGGGGCTACGAGCAGTACTTC. It is translated as CASSLTSGGYEQYF.